The source of this T cell receptor beta chain is a study of regulatory T cells in long-lasting Graves disease (dated by TCRdb to about 2021). Study-wide context: Antithyroid drugs had been taken for less than 3 months by newly diagnosed Graves' disease patients. Patients with persistent Graves' disease were compared with patients with newly diagnosed Graves' disease using TCR sequencing and RNA sequencing of peripheral blood. A total of about 33 samples underwent TCR sequencing, from roughly 13 patients with persistent Graves' disease and roughly 20 patients with newly diagnosed Graves' disease. The study took place in China and was registered as a clinical trial.

Read against the paper, the sample's time point label means: newly diagnosed GD, antithyroid drugs for less than 3 months. RNA was extracted from PBMCs in TRIzol for both TCR sequencing and RNA sequencing. The diagnosis of Graves' disease was made according to American Thyroid Association guidelines. The patients came from an endocrinology department in Xi'an, China. Each patient gave 7.5 to 10 milliliters of peripheral blood, collected in an EDTA anticoagulant tube. Ficoll Paque Plus density gradient separation was used to isolate PBMCs, and no additional T cell sorting was done. An Agilent 2100 Bioanalyzer and agarose gel were used to check RNA quality, and a NanoDrop 2000 was used to measure RNA concentration. V trim: 5 bases; J trim: 8 bases; unmatched bases: 9. CDR1 and CDR2 were assigned from the germline V gene as MNHEY and SVGEGT. CDR3 length: 14 amino acids, cysteine to phenylalanine. Only the CDR3 region is kept as DNA, spanning 42 bases read in frame from base 1.

Library construction relied on multiplex PCR. Sequencing used an Illumina HiSeq 4000. TCR beta libraries were built with iRepertoire HTBI primers and Arm-PCR amplification of CDR3 regions. PCR products were gel purified before sequencing. The study's own analysis went as follows. A total of some 65 TRBV and more than twelve TRBJ segments were identified across samples and were used for gene usage analysis of CDR3 amino acid clonotypes. COPE and FqMerger were used to merge filtered high-quality paired reads into contigs. BLAST was used to align contigs to IMGT TRBV, TRBD and TRBJ reference genes, with CDR3 defined following IMGT. Highly expanded clones were defined as clonotypes with a frequency above 0.1%. Shannon entropy was used to measure repertoire diversity, and the Gini coefficient was used to measure V-J evenness. Public clonotypes were defined as clonotypes shared by more than one individual. TCRdb's own reprocessing of the public reads used fastp at Q25 and MiXCR and kept productive beta chains. Each CDR3 protein appears once, grouped with its most common genes and DNA. TCRdb's processing, not the authors', yielded these V and J calls. This sample holds about 540,000 distinct CDR3 sequences; approximately 15% were observed only once. More than 8.5% of the sample comes from the top ten.

Study-level results and caveats: Only the TCR beta chain was sequenced and analyzed. Compared with newly diagnosed patients, patients with persistent Graves' disease had lower TCR Shannon entropy and fewer highly expanded clones, which suggests clonal expansion. Patients with persistent disease shared more public clonotypes (around 2,500) than newly diagnosed patients did (nearly 1,000). Peripheral blood alone was examined, since thyroid tissue, which constituted the primary lesion, could not be accessed. As a limitation, the authors acknowledged that the small sample size may reduce accuracy. Preferential use of TRBV28, TRBJ1-2 and TRBJ2-5 was observed in persistent disease, whereas TRBV20-1 and TRBJ2-1 were favored in newly diagnosed disease.

This clonotype was seen ten or more times. Its antigen remains unidentified. No base quality information exists; no much larger clone differs at one position. Another study also made use of these data, one on T cells in Graves' hyperthyroidism and ophthalmopathy. As the second publication notes: A patient counted as having stable Graves' hyperthyroidism if no progression to ophthalmopathy occurred over 18 months of follow-up. The hyperthyroidism patients were between 18 and 65 years old and newly diagnosed, with a disease duration of less than 2 months. Patients with uncontrolled infections, other autoimmune diseases, pregnancy or lactation were excluded. Clinical symptoms, serum thyroxine and TRAb, thyroid ultrasound, and orbital computed tomography formed the basis for the diagnoses. The TCR CDR3 was subjected to a first round of RT-PCR using the HTBI primer set and the Qiagen OneStep RT-PCR kit. Most expanded thyroid clonotypes (frequency above 0.001) were also detected in blood, a finding suggesting that blood repertoires may reflect thyroid immune responses. Ophthalmopathy was separated from stable hyperthyroidism by a 13 V-J signature model, with approximately 89% sensitivity and roughly 81% specificity obtained in cross-validation and 80%/75% obtained in testing. In validation, progression to ophthalmopathy was predicted by the model with nearly 71% sensitivity and under 85% specificity, a median of roughly 6 months before onset. TCR V-J signatures able to tell the groups apart were searched for in a discovery cohort of 100 patients, of whom roughly 42 had Graves' ophthalmopathy and roughly 57 had stable Graves' hyperthyroidism. Prospective prediction of ophthalmopathy was tested in an independent validation cohort of fewer than 20 hyperthyroidism patients and 17 patients who later progressed to ophthalmopathy. The 100 discovery patients were randomly split 7:3 into training and test sets. The study also compared thyroid tissue and blood T-cell repertoires from about 6 Graves' hyperthyroidism patients. After sampling, hyperthyroidism patients received methimazole starting at 30 mg daily, and ophthalmopathy patients received high-dose intravenous methylprednisolone. A second multiplex PCR round built the libraries, followed by size selection and purification. Sequencing of the libraries was done on an Illumina HiSeq2000 using paired-end 100 bp reads. SOAPnuke was used to process the raw data, with reads discarded if the reads contained adapters or uncalled bases, had a mean Phred below 15, or lacked an exact constant-primer or identifier match. COPE v1.2.5 was used to merge the high-quality paired reads, and each unique nucleotide sequence was defined as a clonotype. Clonotypes were aligned to IMGT TRBV, TRBD and TRBJ reference segments using MiTCR v1.1. Only V-J combinations with frequency above 0.0001, covering 99% to 99.2% of repertoires, were analysed. A TCS score was defined as the ratio of F50 (clonal expansion) to E x V (chaos), with BLOSUM62-based TCRdist applied between CDR3 peptides within each V-J. Welch's t-statistics and random forest reduced 450 to 600 V-J features to 10 to 15, which were used in a naive Bayes classifier (R e1071). No statistical method was used to fix the sample size in advance, and group allocation was not hidden from the investigators. According to the paper, TCR Vbeta CDR3 sequencing was carried out on over 130 peripheral blood samples, which came from 40 to 45 ophthalmopathy, around 75 hyperthyroidism and approximately 17 progressor patients.

The material was peripheral blood mononuclear cells (PBMCs), obtained at new diagnosis, from a patient treated with antithyroid drugs. The clonotype originates from a man aged 25-45 years with Graves disease. Donor details come from another sample of the same person, matched by shared clones. The receptor chain draws on TRBV6-2 or TRBV6-3 and TRBJ2-1; 7 bases in the junction line up with TRBD2. In nucleotide form, the sequence is TGTGCCAGCAGTGAAGGGCGGGAGTCGGATGAGCAGTTCTTC. It specifies CASSEGRESDEQFF.